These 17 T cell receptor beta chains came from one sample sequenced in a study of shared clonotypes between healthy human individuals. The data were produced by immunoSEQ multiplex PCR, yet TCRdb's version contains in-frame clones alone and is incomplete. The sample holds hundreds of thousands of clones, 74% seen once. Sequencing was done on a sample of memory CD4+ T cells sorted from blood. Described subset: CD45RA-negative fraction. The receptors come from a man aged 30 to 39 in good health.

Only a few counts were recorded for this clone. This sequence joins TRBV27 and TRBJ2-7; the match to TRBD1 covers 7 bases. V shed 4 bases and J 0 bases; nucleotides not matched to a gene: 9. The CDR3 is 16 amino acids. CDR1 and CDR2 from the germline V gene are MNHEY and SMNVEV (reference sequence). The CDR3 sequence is CASSSNNRGPSYEQYF. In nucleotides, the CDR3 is TGTGCCAGCAGTTCCAACAACAGGGGACCCTCCTACGAGCAGTACTTC.

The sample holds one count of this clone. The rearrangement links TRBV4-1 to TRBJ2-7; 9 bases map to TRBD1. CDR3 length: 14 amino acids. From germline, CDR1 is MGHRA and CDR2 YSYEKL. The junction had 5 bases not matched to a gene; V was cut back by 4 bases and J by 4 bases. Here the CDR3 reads CASSRGQGIYEQYF. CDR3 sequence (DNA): TGCGCCAGCAGCCGGGGACAGGGTATATACGAGCAGTACTTC.

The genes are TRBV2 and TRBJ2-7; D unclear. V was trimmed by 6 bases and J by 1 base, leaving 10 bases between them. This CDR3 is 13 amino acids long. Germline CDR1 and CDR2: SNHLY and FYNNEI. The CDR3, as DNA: TGTGCCAGCAGCCGCTCGCCGTCCTACGAGCAGTACTTC. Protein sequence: CASSRSPSYEQYF.

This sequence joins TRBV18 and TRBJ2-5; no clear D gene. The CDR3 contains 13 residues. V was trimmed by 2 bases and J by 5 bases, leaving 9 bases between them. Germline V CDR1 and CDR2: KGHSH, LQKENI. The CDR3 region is CASSPSNRETQYF. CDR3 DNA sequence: TGTGCCAGCTCACCAAGTAACCGGGAGACCCAGTACTTC.

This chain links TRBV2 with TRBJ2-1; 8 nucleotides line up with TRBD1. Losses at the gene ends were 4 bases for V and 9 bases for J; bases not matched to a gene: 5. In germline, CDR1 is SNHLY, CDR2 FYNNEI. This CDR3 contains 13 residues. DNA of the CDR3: TGTGCCAGCAGTGGACAGGGGCAGGGTGAGCAGTTCTTC. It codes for CASSGQGQGEQFF.

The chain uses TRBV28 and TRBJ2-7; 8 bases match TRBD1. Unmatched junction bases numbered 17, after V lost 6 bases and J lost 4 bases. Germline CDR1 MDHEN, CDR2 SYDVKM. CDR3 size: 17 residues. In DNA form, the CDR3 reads TGTGCCAGCAGCCGAAGCCGGGACAGGACCCCCGGATACGAGCAGTACTTC. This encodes CASSRSRDRTPGYEQYF.

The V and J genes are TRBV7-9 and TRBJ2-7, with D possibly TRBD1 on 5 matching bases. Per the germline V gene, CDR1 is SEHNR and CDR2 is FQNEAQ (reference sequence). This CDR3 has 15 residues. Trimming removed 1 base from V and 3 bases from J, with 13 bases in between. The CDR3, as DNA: TGTGCCAGCAGCTTAGTTCCCGTGGGGCTCTACGAGCAGTACTTC. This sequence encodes CASSLVPVGLYEQYF.

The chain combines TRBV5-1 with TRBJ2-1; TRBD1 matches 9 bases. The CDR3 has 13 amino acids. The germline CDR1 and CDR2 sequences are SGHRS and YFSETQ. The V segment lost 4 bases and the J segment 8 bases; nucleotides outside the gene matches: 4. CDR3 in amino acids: CASSRGQGDEQFF. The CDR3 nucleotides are TGCGCCAGCAGCCGGGGACAGGGCGATGAGCAGTTCTTC.

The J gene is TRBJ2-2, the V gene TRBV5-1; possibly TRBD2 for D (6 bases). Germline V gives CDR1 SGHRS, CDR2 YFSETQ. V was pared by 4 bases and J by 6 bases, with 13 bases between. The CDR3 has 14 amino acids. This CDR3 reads CASSVGTLPGELFF. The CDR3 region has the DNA TGCGCCAGCAGCGTCGGGACTCTCCCCGGGGAGCTGTTTTTT.

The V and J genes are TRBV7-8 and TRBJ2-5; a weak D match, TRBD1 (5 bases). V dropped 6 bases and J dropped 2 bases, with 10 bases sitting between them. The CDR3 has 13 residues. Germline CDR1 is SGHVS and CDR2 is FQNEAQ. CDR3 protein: CASSFDSQETQYF. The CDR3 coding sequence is TGTGCCAGCAGTTTTGACAGTCAAGAGACCCAGTACTTC.

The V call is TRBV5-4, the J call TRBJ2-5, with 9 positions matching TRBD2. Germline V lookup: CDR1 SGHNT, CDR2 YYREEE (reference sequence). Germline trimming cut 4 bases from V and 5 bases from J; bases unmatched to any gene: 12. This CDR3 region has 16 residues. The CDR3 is CASSPGGGLAWETQYF. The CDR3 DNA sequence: TGTGCCAGCAGCCCCGGGGGGGGACTAGCTTGGGAGACCCAGTACTTC.

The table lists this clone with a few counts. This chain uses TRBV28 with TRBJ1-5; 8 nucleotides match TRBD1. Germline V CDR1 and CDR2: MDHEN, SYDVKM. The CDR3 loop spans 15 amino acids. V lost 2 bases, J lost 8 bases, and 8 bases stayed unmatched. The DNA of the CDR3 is TGTGCCAGCAGTTTACAGGGGGCGCCAATCAAGCCCCAGCATTTT. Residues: CASSLQGAPIKPQHF.

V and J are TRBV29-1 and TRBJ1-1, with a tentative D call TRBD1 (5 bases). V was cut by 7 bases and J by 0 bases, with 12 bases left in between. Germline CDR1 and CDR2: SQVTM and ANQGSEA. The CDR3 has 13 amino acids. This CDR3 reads CSGTGALNTEAFF. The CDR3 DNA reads TGCAGCGGGACTGGGGCCCTGAACACTGAAGCTTTCTTT.

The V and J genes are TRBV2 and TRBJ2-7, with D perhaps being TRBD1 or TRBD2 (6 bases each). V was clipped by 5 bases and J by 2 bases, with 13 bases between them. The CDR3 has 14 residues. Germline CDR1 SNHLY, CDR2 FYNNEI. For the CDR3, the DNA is TGTGCCAGCAGTAACGAGGGGGGCCCCTACGAGCAGTACTTC. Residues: CASSNEGGPYEQYF.

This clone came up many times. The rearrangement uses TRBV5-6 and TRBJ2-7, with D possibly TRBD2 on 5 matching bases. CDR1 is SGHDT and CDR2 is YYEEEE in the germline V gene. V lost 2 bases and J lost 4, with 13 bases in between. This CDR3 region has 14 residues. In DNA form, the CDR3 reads TGTGCCAGCAGCTTTAGGTCTCGGGGATACGAGCAGTACTTC. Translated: CASSFRSRGYEQYF. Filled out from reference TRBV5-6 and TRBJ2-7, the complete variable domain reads DAGVTQSPTHLIKTRGQQVTLRCSPKSGHDTVSWYQQALGQGPQFIFQYYEEEERQRGNFPDRFSGHQFPNYSSELNVNALLLGDSALYLCASSFRSRGYEQYFGPGTRLTVT.

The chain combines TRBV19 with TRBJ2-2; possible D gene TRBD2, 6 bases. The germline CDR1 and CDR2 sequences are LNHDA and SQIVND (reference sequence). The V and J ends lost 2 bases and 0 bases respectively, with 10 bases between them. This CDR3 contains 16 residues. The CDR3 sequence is CASSISAGTNTGELFF. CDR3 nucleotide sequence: TGTGCCAGTAGTATATCCGCGGGGACGAACACCGGGGAGCTGTTTTTT.

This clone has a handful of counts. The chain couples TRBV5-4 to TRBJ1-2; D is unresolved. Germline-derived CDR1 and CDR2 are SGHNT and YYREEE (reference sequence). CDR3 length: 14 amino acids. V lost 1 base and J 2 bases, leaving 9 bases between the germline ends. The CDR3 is CASSLQGQNYGYTF. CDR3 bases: TGTGCCAGCAGCTTGCAAGGCCAGAACTATGGCTACACCTTC. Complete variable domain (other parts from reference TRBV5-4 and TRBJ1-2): ETGVTQSPTHLIKTRGQQVTLRCSSQSGHNTVSWYQQALGQGPQFIFQYYREEENGRGNFPPRFSGLQFPNYSSELNVNALELDDSALYLCASSLQGQNYGYTFGSGTRLTVV.